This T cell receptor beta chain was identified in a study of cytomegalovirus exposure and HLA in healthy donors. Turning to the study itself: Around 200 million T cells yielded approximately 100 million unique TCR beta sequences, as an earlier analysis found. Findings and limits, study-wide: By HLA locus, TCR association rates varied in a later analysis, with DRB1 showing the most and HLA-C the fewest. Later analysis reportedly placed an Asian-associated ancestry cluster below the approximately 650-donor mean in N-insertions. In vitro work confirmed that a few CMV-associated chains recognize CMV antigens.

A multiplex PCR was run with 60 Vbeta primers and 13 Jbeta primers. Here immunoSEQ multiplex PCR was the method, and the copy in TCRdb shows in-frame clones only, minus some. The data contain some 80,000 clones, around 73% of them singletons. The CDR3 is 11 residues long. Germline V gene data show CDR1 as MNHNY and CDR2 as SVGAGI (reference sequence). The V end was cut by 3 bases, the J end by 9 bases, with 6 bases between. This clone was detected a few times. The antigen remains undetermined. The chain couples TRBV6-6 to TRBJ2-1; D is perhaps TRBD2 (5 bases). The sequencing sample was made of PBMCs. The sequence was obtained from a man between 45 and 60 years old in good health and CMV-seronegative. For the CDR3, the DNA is TGTGCCAGCAGTTATGGGAGTGAGCAGTTCTTC. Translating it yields CASSYGSEQFF.